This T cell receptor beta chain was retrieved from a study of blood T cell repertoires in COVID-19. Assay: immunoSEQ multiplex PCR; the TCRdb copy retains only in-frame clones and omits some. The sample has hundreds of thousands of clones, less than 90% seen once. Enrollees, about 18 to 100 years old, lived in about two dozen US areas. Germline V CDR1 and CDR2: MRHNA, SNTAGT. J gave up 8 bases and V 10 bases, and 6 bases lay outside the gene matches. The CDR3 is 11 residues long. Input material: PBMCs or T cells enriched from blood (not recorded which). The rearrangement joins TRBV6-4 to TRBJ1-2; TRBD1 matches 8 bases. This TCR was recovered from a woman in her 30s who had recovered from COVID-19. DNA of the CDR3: TGTGCCACCCGGACAGGGCAAGGCTACACCTTC. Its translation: CATRTGQGYTF.